The 20 T cell receptor beta chains below were found in one sample sequenced in a study of CD8 T cells in ankylosing spondylitis. A single record per CDR3 protein comes from TCRdb applying MiXCR to the 5' RACE reads. The sample contains under 150,000 distinct CDR3 sequences, about a tenth of which appear only once. Sequencing was performed on blood, either unsorted or a sorted T cell fraction (not recorded which). These receptors were collected from a male donor with ankylosing spondylitis or in good health (not recorded which).

This clonotype was recorded many times. The V and J genes are TRBV6-5 and TRBJ1-1; a possible D gene is TRBD1 (6 bases). The V gene lost 4 bases and the J gene lost 2 bases, with 8 bases spanning the gap. The CDR3 sequence is 13 residues long. CDR1 and CDR2 from the germline V gene are MNHEY and SVGAGI. CDR3 nucleotide sequence: TGTGCCAGCAGTTGGACAGCAAACACTGAAGCTTTCTTT. This encodes CASSWTANTEAFF.

This clonotype came up a few times. V usage is TRBV20-1 and J usage is TRBJ2-1; 12 bases are a match to TRBD2. The V segment lost 0 bases and the J segment 4 bases; nucleotides outside the gene matches: 10. The CDR3 covers 18 residues. In germline, CDR1 is DFQATT, CDR2 SNEGSKA (reference sequence). CDR3 sequence reads: CSARDQASGRARYNEQFF. CDR3 in DNA: TGCAGTGCTAGAGATCAGGCTAGCGGGAGGGCCCGGTACAATGAGCAGTTCTTC.

This clonotype appeared many times. Here the CDR3 reads CASSLAVGSGIDQPQHF. The CDR3 DNA reads as TGTGCCAGCAGCTTAGCGGTCGGATCAGGGATCGATCAGCCCCAGCATTTT. The V call is TRBV7-2, the J call TRBJ1-5; tentatively, D is TRBD1 (5 bases). Trimming cost V 0 bases and J 5 bases, with 17 bases left between them. Germline CDR1 is SGHTA and CDR2 is FQGNSA. The CDR3 is made up of 17 amino acids.

This clonotype was detected ten times or more. The V gene is TRBV3-1, the J gene TRBJ2-7; possibly TRBD1 for D (5 bases). With 5 bases removed from V and 5 bases from J, the gap between germline ends came to 16 bases. CDR1 LGHDT and CDR2 YNNKEL come from the germline V gene (reference sequence). The CDR3 is made up of 14 amino acids. For the CDR3, the DNA is TGTGCCAGCAGCACCCCATCAGACAGTAACGAGCAGTACTTC. Amino acids: CASSTPSDSNEQYF.

This clonotype was counted at least ten times. The rearrangement uses TRBV7-2 and TRBJ2-3; 7 bases are shared with TRBD2. The J segment lost 4 bases and the V segment lost 3 bases, leaving 10 bases of the junction unmatched. The CDR3 has 16 residues. CDR1 is SGHTA, CDR2 FQGNSA, per germline. This CDR3 reads CASSFSGGSPPDTQYF. Written as DNA, the CDR3 is TGTGCCAGCAGCTTTTCGGGCGGGAGCCCCCCAGATACGCAGTATTTT.

V is TRBV5-1 and J is TRBJ2-3, with 7 bases fitting TRBD2. Germline assignment: CDR1 SGHRS and CDR2 YFSETQ. There are 16 residues in the CDR3. The V gene end was trimmed by 1 base and the J gene end by 4 bases; junction bases not matched to a gene: 9. CDR3 sequence: CASSLSPGRAADTQYF. In DNA form, the CDR3 reads TGCGCCAGCAGCTTGAGTCCAGGGAGGGCGGCAGATACGCAGTATTTT.

There are many counts of this clonotype. This sequence joins TRBV7-6 and TRBJ2-5, with D possibly TRBD2 on 5 matching bases. V shed 4 bases and J shed 2 bases, with 8 bases lying between them. Germline V lookup: CDR1 SGHVS, CDR2 FNYEAQ. There are 13 residues in the CDR3. The CDR3 DNA sequence: TGTGCCAGCAGCTGGACTCTTCAAGAGACCCAGTACTTC. This codes for CASSWTLQETQYF.

This clonotype occurred many times. The chain links TRBV12-3 or TRBV12-4 to TRBJ1-5, with unresolved D. V lost 6 bases and J 1 base, leaving 19 bases between the germline ends. The CDR3 runs to 17 residues. Written as DNA, the CDR3 is TGTGCCAGCAGCCCTCCGGGCGGGGTAAGGAGCAATCAGCCCCAGCATTTT. Translated, it gives CASSPPGGVRSNQPQHF.

This clonotype was seen at least ten times. The chain employs TRBV12-3 or TRBV12-4 and TRBJ2-7; 10 bases are shared with TRBD2. CDR3 length: 15 amino acids. V shed 5 bases, J shed 4 bases, and the junction held 8 bases outside the gene matches. The CDR3 region is CASSLKPGLAYEQYF. The CDR3 DNA reads as TGTGCCAGCAGTCTAAAACCGGGACTAGCGTACGAGCAGTACTTC.

The CDR3, as DNA: TGTGCCAGCAGCTTAGGACAGGGACTAGCGGTTTCGTACTTC. Translation gives CASSLGQGLAVSYF. This rearrangement joins TRBV7-8 to TRBJ2-5, with TRBD2 identical over 11 bases. The V and J ends lost 1 base and 13 bases, in that order; junction bases with no gene match: 8. Per germline, CDR1 SGHVS and CDR2 FQNEAQ. The CDR3 has 14 residues.

This clonotype has ten or more counts. The V and J genes are TRBV28 and TRBJ1-5; D remains ambiguous. This CDR3 has 13 residues. Trimming cost V 10 bases and J 3 bases, with 13 bases left between them. Germline lookup yields CDR1 MDHEN and CDR2 SYDVKM. For the CDR3, the DNA is TGTGCCACCAGAACGGGGTCCAATCAGCCCCAGCATTTT. Its protein product is CATRTGSNQPQHF.

There are many counts of this clonotype. The chain joins TRBV15 to TRBJ2-3; D ambiguous. Trimming cost V 4 bases and J 2 bases, with 10 bases left between them. This CDR3 spans 14 amino acids. CDR1 is LNHNV, CDR2 YYDKDF, per germline (reference sequence). In nucleotides, the CDR3 is TGTGCCACCAGCAAGGGCGTGACCACAGATACGCAGTATTTT. Protein product: CATSKGVTTDTQYF.

This clonotype was seen many times. J is TRBJ2-5 and V is TRBV7-2, with D uncertain. The V gene's germline CDR1 is SGHTA and CDR2 FQGNSA. This CDR3 spans 12 amino acids. V was clipped by 5 bases and J by 0 bases, with 4 bases between them. The CDR3 DNA reads TGTGCCAGCAGCGCGTACCAAGAGACCCAGTACTTC. This codes for CASSAYQETQYF. Drawing the rest from reference TRBV7-2 and TRBJ2-5, the complete variable domain is GAGVSQSPSNKVTEKGKDVELRCDPISGHTALYWYRQSLGQGLEFLIYFQGNSAPDKSGLPSDRFSAERTGGSVSTLTIQRTQQEDSAVYLCASSAYQETQYFGPGTRLLVL.

In this sample, this clonotype turned up many times. The rearrangement uses TRBV25-1 and TRBJ1-5; no clear D gene. V was clipped by 1 base and J by 2 bases, with 3 bases between them. The CDR3 sequence is 13 residues long. The germline CDR1 and CDR2 sequences are MGHDK and SYGVNS. This chain's CDR3 is CASSESGNQPQHF. The DNA of the CDR3 is TGTGCCAGCAGTGAATCTGGCAATCAGCCCCAGCATTTT. Variable domain in full (rest from reference TRBV25-1 and TRBJ1-5): EADIYQTPRYLVIGTGKKITLECSQTMGHDKMYWYQQDPGMELHLIHYSYGVNSTEKGDLSSESTVSRIRTEHFPLTLESARPSHTSQYLCASSESGNQPQHFGDGTRLSIL.

The table lists this clonotype with many counts. This chain connects TRBV29-1 to TRBJ2-2; the D gene is possibly TRBD2 (5 bases). V lost 7 bases and J 4 bases, leaving 7 bases between the germline ends. Germline V gene sequence: CDR1 SQVTM, CDR2 ANQGSEA. The CDR3 extends over 11 amino acids. This CDR3 reads CSAEGTGELFF. In nucleotides, the CDR3 is TGCAGCGCCGAGGGCACCGGGGAGCTGTTTTTT.

The chain combines TRBV29-1 with TRBJ2-1; TRBD2 matches at 13 bases. J was trimmed by 6 bases and V by 6 bases; bases with no gene match: 5. The germline gives CDR1 SQVTM, CDR2 ANQGSEA. There are 14 residues in the CDR3. The CDR3: CSVATSGRANEQFF. Written as DNA, the CDR3 is TGCAGCGTAGCAACTAGCGGGAGGGCCAATGAGCAGTTCTTC.

This clonotype was recorded at least ten times. This chain uses TRBV5-1 with TRBJ2-1; a weak D match, TRBD2 (5 bases). The V end lost 4 bases, the J end lost 5 bases, and 16 bases lay between the germline ends. The CDR3 spans 15 residues. Germline lookup yields CDR1 SGHRS and CDR2 YFSETQ. DNA of the CDR3: TGCGCCAGCAGCGTTACTAGTTCGTCCCACAATGAGCAGTTCTTC. Translating it yields CASSVTSSSHNEQFF.

The J gene is TRBJ2-7, the V gene TRBV7-2; TRBD2 aligns across 9 bases. In germline, CDR1 is SGHTA, CDR2 FQGNSA. Unmatched junction bases numbered 6, after V lost 0 bases and J lost 3 bases. The length of the CDR3 is 16 residues. CDR3 amino acids: CASSLASGSNFYEQYF. The CDR3 region has the DNA TGTGCCAGCAGCTTAGCTAGCGGGAGTAATTTCTACGAGCAGTACTTC. The full variable domain, with the rest looked up from reference TRBV7-2 and TRBJ2-7, is GAGVSQSPSNKVTEKGKDVELRCDPISGHTALYWYRQSLGQGLEFLIYFQGNSAPDKSGLPSDRFSAERTGGSVSTLTIQRTQQEDSAVYLCASSLASGSNFYEQYFGPGTRLTVT.

This clonotype has at least ten counts. The rearrangement links TRBV18 to TRBJ2-1; D is perhaps TRBD1 or TRBD2 (5 bases each). CDR1 is KGHSH and CDR2 is LQKENI in the germline V gene. V was trimmed by 6 bases and J by 3 bases, leaving 18 bases between them. The CDR3 sequence is 16 residues long. The CDR3 loop reads CASSPPTAGGYNEQFF. In nucleotides, the CDR3 is TGTGCCAGCTCCCCCCCCACAGCTGGGGGCTACAATGAGCAGTTCTTC. The full variable domain, completed using reference TRBV18 and TRBJ2-1, is NAGVMQNPRHLVRRRGQEARLRCSPMKGHSHVYWYRQLPEEGLKFMVYLQKENIIDESGMPKERFSAEFPKEGPSILRIQQVVRGDSAAYFCASSPPTAGGYNEQFFGPGTRLTVL.

In this sample, this clonotype turned up many times. The J gene is TRBJ1-2, the V gene TRBV5-1, with D possibly matching TRBD1 (5 bases). V lost 0 bases and J lost 3, with 6 bases in between. This CDR3 region has 13 residues. Germline V lookup: CDR1 SGHRS, CDR2 YFSETQ. CDR3 in amino acids: CASSLGQYYGYTF. CDR3 nucleotide sequence: TGCGCCAGCAGCTTGGGACAGTACTATGGCTACACCTTC. Full variable domain (remainder filled in from reference TRBV5-1 and TRBJ1-2): KAGVTQTPRYLIKTRGQQVTLSCSPISGHRSVSWYQQTPGQGLQFLFEYFSETQRNKGNFPGRFSGRQFSNSRSEMNVSTLELGDSALYLCASSLGQYYGYTFGSGTRLTVV.